A selection of T cell receptor beta chains follows, all from one sample in a study of OX40 agonist ivuxolimab in advanced cancers. Here immunoSEQ multiplex PCR was the method, and the copy in TCRdb shows in-frame clones only, minus some. Of 30,000 to 40,000 clones listed, roughly 87% are singletons. The source material was CD4+ or CD8+ T cells sorted from blood, sampled in a trial of the OX40 agonist ivuxolimab. The receptor set was obtained from an adult with an advanced solid tumor such as melanoma, head and neck, liver or kidney cancer. Each CDR3 is given with its conserved first and last residue. Fields, in order: V gene, clone size, CDR3 protein. Clone sizes are given selectively: once, few, many, or a class where the clone is expanded.

TRBV9	.	CASSTQGGRDEQFF
TRBV7-9	.	CASSSGEGATNEKLFF
TRBV11-2	once	CASSIELAGEYTGELFF
TRBV7-8	.	CASSLGGYGYTF
TRBV5-6	.	CASSWAPPGGTNYGYTF
TRBV30	.	CAWSASGGAAYEQYF
TRBV2	.	CASKMGEGEKLFF
TRBV7-9	.	CASSSQGGRYEQYF
TRBV7-8	few	CASSSWDGPNEQFF
TRBV5-4	.	CASSLALGPSGNTGELFF
TRBV4-3	.	CASSQDGVDEKLFF
TRBV5-1	few	CASSTGYEQYF
TRBV7-8	.	CASSLVEGLGTGEQYF
TRBV7-2	.	CASSLESRLDTQYF
TRBV5-4	.	CASSQDRGHSSGYTF
TRBV19	once	CASSTRVRNQFRSYEQYF
TRBV5-6	.	CASSSLMNTEAFF